Each of the 28 T cell receptor beta chains below was sequenced from the same sample in a study of immune cell composition in non-small cell lung cancer. Libraries were prepared by immunoSEQ multiplex PCR; TCRdb keeps only in-frame clonotypes and omits some of them. Of 4,900 or so clones in the sample, 60% to 85% were seen once. Sample: lung tumor tissue. Receptor source: a human donor with non-small cell lung cancer.

This chain uses TRBV19 with TRBJ2-7; D might be TRBD2 (6 bases). Trimming stripped 6 bases from V and 7 bases from J, with 16 bases between. Germline V CDR1 and CDR2: LNHDA, SQIVND (reference sequence). The CDR3 extends over 13 amino acids. For the CDR3, the DNA is TGTGCCAGTAGCCAGACTAGTAGGGGTGAGCAGTACTTC. The encoded protein is CASSQTSRGEQYF.

CDR3 amino acids: CASSKSGTGMGYTF. The CDR3 DNA follows: TGTGCCAGTAGTAAATCTGGGACAGGGATGGGCTACACCTTC. V usage is TRBV19 and J usage is TRBJ1-2, with 9 bases aligning to TRBD1. The CDR3 loop spans 14 amino acids. V was pared by 4 bases and J by 8 bases, with 8 bases of the junction left unmatched. CDR1 and CDR2 (germline): LNHDA, SQIVND (reference sequence).

This chain links TRBV7-9 with TRBJ2-3; D gene unclear. The germline V and J ends were trimmed by 5 bases and 0 bases, with 12 bases remaining between them. The CDR3 is 15 residues long. CDR1 SEHNR and CDR2 FQNEAQ come from the germline V gene (reference sequence). Here the CDR3 reads CASSNTPLSTDTQYF. The CDR3 bases are TGTGCCAGCAGCAATACTCCCCTAAGCACAGATACGCAGTATTTT.

The V gene is TRBV11-2, the J gene TRBJ2-2; 8 bases align to TRBD2. The CDR3 extends over 15 amino acids. V was pared by 2 bases and J by 5 bases, with 4 bases of the junction left unmatched. Germline assignment: CDR1 SGHAT and CDR2 FQNNGV. The CDR3 protein is CASSLRGGRTGELFF. CDR3 DNA sequence: TGTGCCAGCAGCTTACGGGGGGGCCGAACCGGGGAGCTGTTTTTT.

This chain joins TRBV11-2 and TRBJ1-2; perhaps TRBD1 as D (5 bases). V lost 1 base, J lost 6 bases, and 9 bases lay in between. CDR3 size: 13 residues. The germline V gene has CDR1 SGHAT and CDR2 FQNNGV. As DNA, the CDR3 is TGTGCCAGCAGCTTAGTTTTAGGGGATGGCTACACCTTC. Protein: CASSLVLGDGYTF.

The chain recombines TRBV18 with TRBJ1-4; D is ambiguous. V lost 3 bases and J lost 4, with 9 bases in between. CDR1 and CDR2 from the germline V gene are KGHSH and LQKENI. The CDR3 spans 14 residues. The CDR3 region has the DNA TGTGCCAGCTCACCGGGAGGGTTTAATGAAAAACTGTTTTTT. It yields the protein CASSPGGFNEKLFF.

This chain uses TRBV15 with TRBJ2-3; D is undetermined. Trimming pared 2 bases from V and 2 bases from J, leaving 5 bases between. Germline V gene data show CDR1 as LNHNV and CDR2 as YYDKDF (reference sequence). The CDR3 loop spans 13 amino acids. The CDR3 DNA is TGTGCCACCAGCAGATCAAACACAGATACGCAGTATTTT. The encoded protein is CATSRSNTDTQYF.

The J gene is TRBJ2-1, the V gene TRBV27, with 10 bases matching TRBD1. The V gene's germline CDR1 is MNHEY and CDR2 SMNVEV (reference sequence). This CDR3 comprises 17 residues. V dropped 5 bases and J dropped 5; count of bases not matched to a gene: 12. The CDR3 protein is CASSLRGQGVLDNEQFF. CDR3 nucleotides: TGTGCCAGCAGTCTCCGAGGACAGGGGGTTTTGGACAATGAGCAGTTCTTC.

The rearrangement uses TRBV19 and TRBJ2-7; 13 nucleotides agree with TRBD2. CDR1 and CDR2 (germline): LNHDA, SQIVND (reference sequence). Germline trimming cut 5 bases from V and 4 bases from J; bases unmatched to any gene: 2. The CDR3 loop spans 14 amino acids. CDR3 loop: CASSQGLAGYEQYF. The CDR3 coding sequence is TGTGCCAGTAGTCAGGGACTAGCGGGGTACGAGCAGTACTTC.

The chain joins TRBV5-6 to TRBJ1-1; 8 bases are a match to TRBD1. The CDR3 is made up of 15 amino acids. Germline V gene lookup returns CDR1 SGHDT and CDR2 YYEEEE. V lost 3 bases, J lost 0 bases, and 4 bases stayed unmatched. The CDR3 DNA sequence: TGTGCCAGCAGCTCCACAGGGGGGATGAACACTGAAGCTTTCTTT. This codes for CASSSTGGMNTEAFF. The variable domain in full, with the rest retrieved from reference TRBV5-6 and TRBJ1-1, is DAGVTQSPTHLIKTRGQQVTLRCSPKSGHDTVSWYQQALGQGPQFIFQYYEEEERQRGNFPDRFSGHQFPNYSSELNVNALLLGDSALYLCASSSTGGMNTEAFFGQGTRLTVV.

The rearrangement joins TRBV19 to TRBJ2-2; no reliable D call. This CDR3 has 16 amino acids. V shed 1 base and J shed 1 base, with 10 bases lying between them. In germline, CDR1 is LNHDA, CDR2 SQIVND (reference sequence). The CDR3 DNA sequence: TGTGCCAGTAGTATAGTAACTATCCGGAACACCGGGGAGCTGTTTTTT. Translation gives CASSIVTIRNTGELFF. Variable domain in full (rest from reference TRBV19 and TRBJ2-2): DGGITQSPKYLFRKEGQNVTLSCEQNLNHDAMYWYRQDPGQGLRLIYYSQIVNDFQKGDIAEGYSVSREKKESFPLTVTSAQKNPTAFYLCASSIVTIRNTGELFFGEGSRLTVL.

The chain recombines TRBV30 with TRBJ2-7; 11 bases line up with TRBD1. The germline V gene encodes CDR1 GTSNPN and CDR2 SVGIG (reference sequence). Unmatched junction bases numbered 6, after V lost 1 base and J lost 13 bases. This CDR3 contains 12 residues. This CDR3 reads CAWSANGQGAYF. The CDR3 nucleotides are TGTGCCTGGAGTGCGAATGGACAGGGGGCCTACTTC.

The chain is built from TRBV7-2 and TRBJ1-2, with D possibly matching TRBD1 (5 bases). The length of the CDR3 is 14 residues. V lost 5 bases, J lost 4 bases, and 14 bases lay in between. Germline V gene lookup returns CDR1 SGHTA and CDR2 FQGNSA. CDR3 amino acids: CASSPLRQGYGYTF. CDR3 sequence (DNA): TGTGCCAGCAGCCCCCTCCGGCAGGGCTATGGCTACACCTTC. The full variable domain, its missing parts supplied by reference TRBV7-2 and TRBJ1-2, is GAGVSQSPSNKVTEKGKDVELRCDPISGHTALYWYRQSLGQGLEFLIYFQGNSAPDKSGLPSDRFSAERTGGSVSTLTIQRTQQEDSAVYLCASSPLRQGYGYTFGSGTRLTVV.

This clone was seen more than once but under ten times. This chain connects TRBV4-1 to TRBJ1-6; 8 positions agree with TRBD1. This CDR3 has 15 amino acids. Trimming at V came to 2 bases and at J to 7 bases, leaving 4 bases not matched to a gene. From germline, CDR1 is MGHRA and CDR2 YSYEKL. The CDR3 bases are TGCGCCAGCAGCCAACGTACAGGGGGAAATTCACCCCTCCACTTT. The encoded protein is CASSQRTGGNSPLHF.

V usage is TRBV5-1 and J usage is TRBJ2-7; 8 nucleotides match TRBD1. The CDR3 extends over 15 amino acids. The J segment lost 3 bases and the V segment lost 5 bases, leaving 10 bases of the junction unmatched. Looked up from germline, CDR1 is SGHRS and CDR2 is YFSETQ. The CDR3 region is CASSEMPGQDYEQYF. The CDR3, as DNA: TGCGCCAGCAGTGAGATGCCGGGACAGGACTACGAGCAGTACTTC. Using reference TRBV5-1 and TRBJ2-7 for the parts outside the CDR3, the full variable domain is KAGVTQTPRYLIKTRGQQVTLSCSPISGHRSVSWYQQTPGQGLQFLFEYFSETQRNKGNFPGRFSGRQFSNSRSEMNVSTLELGDSALYLCASSEMPGQDYEQYFGPGTRLTVT.

This clone has more than one count but fewer than ten. The chain employs TRBV7-9 and TRBJ2-7; the match to TRBD1 covers 7 bases. The CDR3 has 13 amino acids. CDR1 is SEHNR, CDR2 FQNEAQ, per germline (reference sequence). The V segment lost 5 bases and the J segment 2 bases; nucleotides outside the gene matches: 3. The CDR3 region is CASSRDSAYEQYF. The DNA for the CDR3 is TGTGCCAGCAGCCGGGACAGTGCCTACGAGCAGTACTTC. Combining the CDR3 with reference TRBV7-9 and TRBJ2-7 gives the whole variable domain DTGVSQNPRHKITKRGQNVTFRCDPISEHNRLYWYRQTLGQGPEFLTYFQNEAQLEKSRLLSDRFSAERPKGSFSTLEIQRTEQGDSAMYLCASSRDSAYEQYFGPGTRLTVT.

This chain links TRBV4-2 with TRBJ1-2; D remains ambiguous. The CDR3 contains 15 residues. CDR1 is LGHNA and CDR2 is YNFKEQ in the germline V gene. Between the trimmed V and J ends, which lost 1 base and 3 bases, there was a span of 12 bases. CDR3 bases: TGTGCCAGCAGCCAAGGACTGACGGAGGACTATGGCTACACCTTC. Translation gives CASSQGLTEDYGYTF.

This chain connects TRBV5-3 to TRBJ1-2; 8 positions agree with TRBD1. TRBV5-3 is assigned to the ORF class and has an uncertain function. V shed 1 base and J 8 bases; nucleotides not matched to a gene: 7. The CDR3 totals 14 residues. CDR3 sequence reads: CARSLNQGASGYTF. The CDR3 DNA reads as TGTGCCAGAAGCTTGAATCAGGGGGCATCGGGCTACACCTTC.

This sequence joins TRBV28 and TRBJ1-1; 7 nucleotides align to TRBD1. V was pared by 4 bases and J by 4 bases, with 9 bases of the junction left unmatched. Germline values: CDR1 MDHEN, CDR2 SYDVKM. There are 15 residues in the CDR3. Written as DNA, the CDR3 is TGTGCCAGCAGTTCCCCACGGAGGGGGCGCACTGAAGCTTTCTTT. Translation gives CASSSPRRGRTEAFF.

The CDR3 DNA reads as TGTGCCAGCTCAGGGACAGGTGGGAGCACAGATACGCAGTATTTT. Its translation is CASSGTGGSTDTQYF. The V call is TRBV18, the J call TRBJ2-3; 8 positions agree with TRBD1. Germline V gene data show CDR1 as KGHSH and CDR2 as LQKENI. The junction had 4 bases not matched to a gene; V was cut back by 5 bases and J by 0 bases. The CDR3 is 15 residues long.

This clone was counted only a few times. J is TRBJ2-7 and V is TRBV4-1; TRBD1 matches at 12 bases. This CDR3 region has 15 residues. CDR1 and CDR2 from the germline V gene are MGHRA and YSYEKL. J gave up 7 bases and V 3 bases, and 7 bases lay outside the gene matches. The CDR3 DNA follows: TGCGCCAGCAGCCACTCGGGACAGGGGGCTGAAGAGCAGTACTTC. It is translated as CASSHSGQGAEEQYF.

The chain joins TRBV30 to TRBJ2-3; D call uncertain. This CDR3 is 13 amino acids long. V was cut by 4 bases and J by 0 bases, with 8 bases left in between. Germline-derived CDR1 and CDR2 are GTSNPN and SVGIG (reference sequence). CDR3 DNA: TGTGCCTGGATGGAGTGGAGCACAGATACGCAGTATTTT. Residues: CAWMEWSTDTQYF.

The CDR3 spells CASSVGEGVTEAFF. DNA for the CDR3: TGTGCCAGCAGCGTAGGGGAGGGGGTTACTGAAGCTTTCTTT. The chain couples TRBV9 to TRBJ1-1, with D maybe TRBD1 (6 bases). Germline assignment: CDR1 SGDLS and CDR2 YYNGEE. V was clipped by 0 bases and J by 5 bases, with 11 bases between them. The CDR3 contains 14 residues.

CDR3 sequence: CAISEGRGGRTEAFF. Written as DNA, the CDR3 is TGTGCCATCAGTGAAGGGAGGGGGGGCCGCACTGAAGCTTTCTTT. The chain uses TRBV10-3 and TRBJ1-1; D might be TRBD1 (6 bases). Germline V gene lookup returns CDR1 ENHRY and CDR2 SYGVKD. The V and J ends lost 3 bases and 4 bases respectively, with 15 bases between them. There are 15 residues in the CDR3.

The chain has TRBV6-1 and TRBJ2-5; D perhaps matches TRBD1 (6 bases). In germline, CDR1 is MNHNS, CDR2 SASEGT. V was shortened by 2 bases and J by 6 bases, with 13 bases between the two germline ends. The CDR3 is made up of 14 amino acids. CDR3 in DNA: TGTGCCAGCAGTGAACAGCAGGGGTGGAAGACCCAGTACTTC. Protein product: CASSEQQGWKTQYF.

A few counts support this clone. CDR3 protein: CASSETYRGWAPLHF. The CDR3 region has the DNA TGTGCCAGCAGTGAAACGTACAGGGGGTGGGCACCCCTCCACTTT. This rearrangement joins TRBV2 to TRBJ1-6, with TRBD1 identical over 8 bases. The length of the CDR3 is 15 residues. The trim removed 2 bases at V and 11 bases at J, leaving 8 bases unmatched. Looked up from germline, CDR1 is SNHLY and CDR2 is FYNNEI.

This chain joins TRBV19 and TRBJ2-3; the D is unclear. Germline V lookup: CDR1 LNHDA, CDR2 SQIVND (reference sequence). The CDR3 loop spans 16 amino acids. The ends were cut back, 5 bases at V and 4 bases at J, with 19 bases in the middle. The CDR3 reads CASSPRGSEGPDTQYF. DNA of the CDR3: TGTGCCAGTAGTCCCCGAGGATCAGAAGGTCCAGATACGCAGTATTTT.

This clone was seen only once. This sequence joins TRBV14 and TRBJ1-2; D gene uncertain. The CDR3 covers 13 residues. CDR1 is SGHDN, CDR2 FVKESK, per germline. The V gene lost 8 bases and the J gene lost 5 bases, with 15 bases spanning the gap. This CDR3 reads CASGDREGYGYTF. As DNA, the CDR3 is TGTGCCAGCGGCGATCGGGAAGGGTATGGCTACACCTTC.